The 27 T cell receptor beta chains below were found in one sample sequenced in a study of regulatory T cells in long-lasting Graves disease. Assembly of TCR beta libraries relied on iRepertoire HTBI primers together with Arm-PCR of CDR3 regions. TCRdb re-called the multiplex PCR reads through MiXCR, storing one row per CDR3 protein. The table includes about half a million distinct CDR3 sequences, 20% to 25% detected once. Noted time point: persistent/refractory GD, antithyroid drugs over 5 years with positive TRAb. Preparation of the TCR library used RNA extracted from PBMCs. The source was peripheral blood mononuclear cells (PBMCs), collected when the disease was refractory, from a patient treated with antithyroid drugs. The receptor source for this set is a female donor with Graves disease.

In its sample, this clonotype was seen many times. CDR3 residues: CASKSGDSYEQYF. In DNA form, the CDR3 reads TGTGCCAGCAAAAGCGGGGACAGTTACGAGCAGTACTTC. The chain has TRBV2 and TRBJ2-7; either TRBD1 or TRBD2 may fit D (7 bases each). This CDR3 has 13 amino acids. Germline assignment: CDR1 SNHLY and CDR2 FYNNEI. Trimming shortened V by 7 bases and J by 4 bases, and 14 bases separated the two germline ends.

V and J are TRBV7-9 and TRBJ1-2; weak D call: TRBD1 (6 bases). Trimming took off 6 bases at V and 8 bases at J, with 19 bases between the two ends. Germline-derived CDR1 and CDR2 are SEHNR and FQNEAQ (reference sequence). There are 14 residues in the CDR3. Here the CDR3 DNA reads TGTGCCAGCAGACCACCGACAGGTCCGACCGGCTACACCTTC. Its translation is CASRPPTGPTGYTF.

This chain uses TRBV19 with TRBJ1-5; 7 nucleotides agree with TRBD1. Losses at the gene ends were 1 base for V and 4 bases for J; bases not matched to a gene: 4. The CDR3 spans 15 residues. Germline CDR1 reads LNHDA; CDR2 reads SQIVND (reference sequence). CDR3 bases: TGTGCCAGTAGTATAGGGGACAGCAGAAATCAGCCCCAGCATTTT. Encoded protein: CASSIGDSRNQPQHF.

This clonotype has more than one count but fewer than ten. One base away lies a much larger clone, so this may be a sequencing read error. The chain carries TRBV28 and TRBJ1-5; weak D call: TRBD1 (5 bases). The CDR3 totals 13 residues. Per germline, CDR1 MDHEN and CDR2 SYDVKM. The CDR3 reads CASSPRGDQSQHF. CDR3 bases: TGTGCCAGCAGTCCACGGGGGGATCAGTCCCAGCATTTT.

The sample holds many counts of this clonotype. This chain joins TRBV18 and TRBJ2-7; TRBD1 matches at 7 bases. The CDR3 contains 14 residues. From germline, CDR1 is KGHSH and CDR2 LQKENI. Trimming at V came to 5 bases and at J to 2 bases, leaving 6 bases not matched to a gene. CDR3 region: CASSLGTAAYEQYF. As DNA, the CDR3 is TGTGCCAGCTCATTAGGGACAGCGGCCTACGAGCAGTACTTC.

In this sample, this clonotype turned up many times. This rearrangement joins TRBV3-1 to TRBJ2-5; D call uncertain. The V end was cut by 4 bases, the J end by 3 bases, with 18 bases between. The CDR3 runs to 16 residues. Germline assignment: CDR1 LGHDT and CDR2 YNNKEL (reference sequence). The chain's CDR3 is CASSPPPRWQEETQYF. In DNA form, the CDR3 reads TGTGCCAGCAGCCCTCCCCCTAGGTGGCAGGAAGAGACCCAGTACTTC.

The J gene is TRBJ2-2, the V gene TRBV20-1, with D maybe TRBD1 (6 bases). The CDR3 is 14 amino acids. Germline CDR1 DFQATT, CDR2 SNEGSKA (reference sequence). The germline V and J ends were trimmed by 5 bases and 4 bases, with 14 bases remaining between them. The CDR3: CSASSDRSTGELFF. In DNA, the CDR3 is TGCAGTGCTTCCTCCGACAGGTCCACCGGGGAGCTGTTTTTT.

The V gene is TRBV20-1, the J gene TRBJ2-7; D unclear. The CDR3 has 17 residues. With 5 bases removed from V and 0 bases from J, the gap between germline ends came to 23 bases. Germline V gene sequence: CDR1 DFQATT, CDR2 SNEGSKA (reference sequence). CDR3 region: CSALSHRVGWSSYEQYF. DNA of the CDR3: TGCAGTGCTCTCTCTCATAGGGTCGGTTGGAGCTCCTACGAGCAGTACTTC.

Ten or more counts support this clonotype. The rearrangement joins TRBV24-1 to TRBJ1-2; D is ambiguous. Between the trimmed V and J ends, which lost 1 base and 2 bases, there was a span of 4 bases. The CDR3 runs to 13 residues. The germline V gene has CDR1 KGHDR and CDR2 SFDVKD. CDR3 nucleotides: TGTGCCACCAGTGATTTACAGAACTATGGCTACACCTTC. This sequence encodes CATSDLQNYGYTF.

This clonotype was seen ten or more times. The genes are TRBV2 and TRBJ1-2; TRBD1 agrees at 10 bases. Germline CDR1 reads SNHLY; CDR2 reads FYNNEI. Trimming removed 4 bases from V and 6 bases from J; junction bases left unmatched: 5. The CDR3 spans 14 residues. CDR3 sequence: CASSVETGGHGYTF. The CDR3, as DNA: TGTGCCAGCAGTGTAGAGACAGGGGGCCATGGCTACACCTTC.

The chain carries TRBV5-1 and TRBJ2-5; 9 nucleotides match TRBD1. The CDR3 loop spans 15 amino acids. The germline V gene has CDR1 SGHRS and CDR2 YFSETQ. V lost 7 bases to trimming and J lost 5 bases; unmatched junction nucleotides: 12. CDR3 residues: CASRGNRGLGETQYF. The CDR3 DNA follows: TGCGCCAGCCGAGGAAACAGGGGGCTGGGGGAGACCCAGTACTTC.

Comment on this clonotype: The junction departs from the called germline gene at one end, perhaps through a read error. Written as DNA, the CDR3 is TGTGCCAGCAGTTATAACCCAGAAGAGACTCAGTACTTC. Its translation is CASSYNPEETQYF. The rearrangement uses TRBV27 and TRBJ2-5; no firm D call. CDR3 length: 13 amino acids. Germline CDR1 is MNHEY and CDR2 is SMNVEV (reference sequence).

This clonotype has only a few counts. The chain carries TRBV28 and TRBJ2-6; D is ambiguous. The CDR3 is 14 amino acids. Germline V gene sequence: CDR1 MDHEN, CDR2 SYDVKM. Trimming pared 6 bases from V and 5 bases from J, leaving 11 bases between. This CDR3 reads CASSHYMRANVLTF. DNA for the CDR3: TGTGCCAGCAGCCACTATATGCGGGCCAACGTCCTGACTTTC.

The chain has TRBV20-1 and TRBJ1-1, with D unclear. CDR3 length equals 12 residues. Trimming shortened V by 5 bases and J by 5 bases, and 12 bases separated the two germline ends. Germline CDR1 and CDR2: DFQATT and SNEGSKA (reference sequence). The CDR3 coding sequence is TGCAGTGCTGCCCGAATGGGAACTGAAGCTTTCTTT. It encodes CSAARMGTEAFF.

Of note for this clonotype: Given a much more abundant clone one base away, this may be a read error. This chain joins TRBV12-3 or TRBV12-4 and TRBJ2-7; no reliable D call. The ends were cut back, 4 bases at V and 7 bases at J, with 14 bases in the middle. The CDR3 totals 13 residues. The CDR3 sequence: CASSSGSRGEQYF. The DNA of the CDR3 is TGTGCCAGCAGTTCAGGCTCAAGAGGAGAGCAGTACTTC.

This clonotype was observed once. The rearrangement uses TRBV7-8 and TRBJ2-2; 9 nucleotides match TRBD2. Germline V gene sequence: CDR1 SGHVS, CDR2 FQNEAQ. V lost 4 bases to trimming and J lost 3 bases; unmatched junction nucleotides: 6. This CDR3 has 16 residues. CDR3 sequence: CASSYRTSEDTGELFF. In DNA, the CDR3 is TGTGCCAGCAGCTACCGGACTAGCGAGGACACCGGGGAGCTGTTTTTT.

This clonotype was picked up a small number of times. The genes are TRBV3-1 and TRBJ1-2, with 10 bases fitting TRBD1. The germline V gene has CDR1 LGHDT and CDR2 YNNKEL (reference sequence). The CDR3 contains 12 residues. The trim removed 7 bases at V and 6 bases at J, leaving 2 bases unmatched. The CDR3 DNA reads TGTGCCAGCAAGGGACAGGGGAATGGCTACACCTTC. Amino acid sequence: CASKGQGNGYTF.

The chain carries TRBV28 and TRBJ2-1; no firm D call. The ends were cut back, 7 bases at V and 0 bases at J, with 13 bases in the middle. CDR1 and CDR2 from the germline V gene are MDHEN and SYDVKM. CDR3 length equals 15 residues. Here the CDR3 DNA reads TGTGCCAGCATCCCCGCGACGGACTCCTACAATGAGCAGTTCTTC. It codes for CASIPATDSYNEQFF.

This clonotype was seen ten or more times. V usage is TRBV6-1 and J usage is TRBJ1-4; no clear D. V was pared by 6 bases and J by 2 bases, with 10 bases between. The CDR3 totals 14 residues. Germline V gives CDR1 MNHNS, CDR2 SASEGT. CDR3 bases: TGTGCCAGCAGAGATGATGCGACTAATGAAAAACTGTTTTTT. Amino acid sequence: CASRDDATNEKLFF.

The chain links TRBV12-3 or TRBV12-4 to TRBJ2-2; TRBD2 agrees at 12 bases. The ends lost 4 bases at V and 6 bases at J; junction bases unmatched: 15. The CDR3 sequence is 19 residues long. CDR3 loop: CASSSRTGLAGLAAGELFF. The CDR3 nucleotides are TGTGCCAGCAGTTCACGGACGGGACTAGCGGGCCTGGCGGCCGGGGAGCTGTTTTTT.

As to this clonotype: This may stem from a read error, because a much larger clone lies one nucleotide away. The chain has TRBV6-1 and TRBJ1-2; tentative D call: TRBD1 (5 bases). This CDR3 spans 15 amino acids. Germline V gene lookup returns CDR1 MNHNS and CDR2 SASEGT. V was cut by 4 bases and J by 7 bases, with 19 bases left in between. CDR3 DNA sequence: TGTGCCAGCAGTGCCCCCCCGGGAACAGGCAGTGGCTACACCTTC. Translating it yields CASSAPPGTGSGYTF.

A remark on this clonotype: This may be a read error, as it is one base from a much larger clone. The gene calls are TRBV5-6 and TRBJ1-1; maybe TRBD1 (5 bases). Germline CDR1 is SGHDT and CDR2 is YYEEEE. The CDR3 length is 15 residues. This chain's CDR3 is CASSPGGGTNTEALF. CDR3 coding DNA: TGTGCCAGCAGCCCCGGCGGGGGGACGAACACTGAAGCTCTCTTT. The entire variable domain, with the rest obtained from reference TRBV5-6 and TRBJ1-1, is as follows: DAGVTQSPTHLIKTRGQQVTLRCSPKSGHDTVSWYQQALGQGPQFIFQYYEEEERQRGNFPDRFSGHQFPNYSSELNVNALLLGDSALYLCASSPGGGTNTEALFGQGTRLTVV.

The CDR3: CASSFGARQQAFF. The CDR3 nucleotides are TGTGCCAGCAGTTTCGGGGCCCGACAGCAAGCTTTCTTT. The chain uses TRBV12-3 or TRBV12-4 and TRBJ1-1; D is possibly TRBD1 (5 bases). Between the trimmed V and J ends, which lost 3 bases and 9 bases, there was a span of 14 bases. The CDR3 totals 13 residues.

The CDR3 DNA is TGCGCCAGCACCCCCGCCCCTAGCGGACAAGAGACCCAGTACTTC. This translates into CASTPAPSGQETQYF. V gene TRBV4-1 combines with J gene TRBJ2-5; 7 nucleotides match TRBD2. The germline CDR1 and CDR2 sequences are MGHRA and YSYEKL. The junction had 10 bases not matched to a gene; V was cut back by 7 bases and J by 2 bases. CDR3 length: 15 residues.

The chain recombines TRBV19 with TRBJ2-7, with 9 nucleotides matching TRBD1. This CDR3 has 14 amino acids. CDR1 is LNHDA and CDR2 is SQIVND in the germline V gene (reference sequence). V lost 6 bases and J lost 0; bases outside the gene matches: 3. The chain's CDR3 is CASRRDRVSYEQYF. The CDR3 DNA follows: TGTGCCAGTAGAAGGGACAGGGTCTCCTACGAGCAGTACTTC.

This clonotype occurred many times. The chain links TRBV28 to TRBJ2-7; 10 bases match TRBD2. In germline, CDR1 is MDHEN, CDR2 SYDVKM. This CDR3 is built from 15 residues. V lost 2 bases to trimming and J lost 6 bases; unmatched junction nucleotides: 7. The CDR3 protein is CASSLIGLAGVEQYF. The CDR3 DNA sequence: TGTGCCAGCAGTTTAATCGGGCTAGCGGGAGTCGAGCAGTACTTC.

The chain recombines TRBV5-1 with TRBJ2-3, with TRBD1 matching 8 bases. Germline lookup yields CDR1 SGHRS and CDR2 YFSETQ. V lost 4 bases and J lost 3; bases outside the gene matches: 4. The length of the CDR3 is 14 residues. CDR3 protein: CASSKRQGTDTQYF. As DNA, the CDR3 is TGCGCCAGCAGCAAACGACAGGGGACAGATACGCAGTATTTT.